This is a list of T cell receptor beta chains from one sample in a study of cytomegalovirus exposure and HLA in healthy donors. The assay was immunoSEQ multiplex PCR, and TCRdb's table has in-frame clones only and misses some. Of roughly 160,000 clones listed, over 75% were seen once; the top ten hold less than 2.5%. What was sequenced was PBMCs. These receptors originate from a male donor in good health and CMV-seronegative. CDR3s include the opening cysteine and the closing phenylalanine or tryptophan. D genes are given only for firm matches. The size entry is marked missing in some rows and otherwise reads once, few, many or a size class.

d_call clone_size j_call v_call cdr3_nt cdr3_aa
TRBD1 . TRBJ1-3 TRBV2 TGTGCCAGCACCGGAAGACGGGCAGGGGGCCTCTCTGGAAACACCATATATTTT CASTGRRAGGLSGNTIYF
. . TRBJ1-4 TRBV7-9 TGTGCCAGCAGCTCTACAGGGTCGAAACTGTTTTTT CASSSTGSKLFF
. . TRBJ1-1 TRBV7-2 TGTGCCAGCAGCTTACAGTACACTGAAGCTTTCTTT CASSLQYTEAFF
. . TRBJ2-2 TRBV18 TGTGCCAGCTCACCAGGGCCAGGGGAAGACGGGGAGCTGTTTTTT CASSPGPGEDGELFF
. . TRBJ2-7 TRBV7-8 TGTGCCAGCAGCCTCCGGACAGAAACCTACGAGCAGTACTTC CASSLRTETYEQYF
TRBD2 . TRBJ2-5 TRBV19 TGTGCCAGTAGCGTCAGCGGGGGGGCCTTCGAAGAGACCCAGTACTTC CASSVSGGAFEETQYF
TRBD1 . TRBJ1-2 TRBV7-8 TGTGCCAGCAGCTTACCCCGGACAGGACCTAACTATGGCTACACCTTC CASSLPRTGPNYGYTF
TRBD1 . TRBJ2-7 TRBV7-9 TGTGCCAGCAGCTTGGGACAGGTACTCGGCGAGCAGTACTTC CASSLGQVLGEQYF
. . TRBJ1-1 TRBV4-3 TGCGCCAGCAGCCAAGGGAGGGGCCTAGCTTTCTTT CASSQGRGLAFF
TRBD1 . TRBJ1-1 TRBV5-4 TGTGCCAGCAGCCAGGGGGGGACAGGGAGGACTGAAGCTTTCTTT CASSQGGTGRTEAFF
. . TRBJ1-1 TRBV5-4 TGTGCCAGCAGCCCGACAGCCGGACTGAACACTGAAGCTTTCTTT CASSPTAGLNTEAFF
. . TRBJ2-5 TRBV7-6 TGTGCCAGCAGCTTTATGCACAGGGACGAGACCCAGTACTTC CASSFMHRDETQYF
TRBD1 . TRBJ2-1 TRBV5-4 TGTGCCAGCAGCGTGGACAGGGGGCACAATGAGCAGTTCTTC CASSVDRGHNEQFF
TRBD2 . TRBJ2-7 TRBV18 TGTGCCAGCTCCCAAGGGACTAGCGGGGGGCTCGAGCAGTACTTC CASSQGTSGGLEQYF
. . TRBJ1-3 TRBV2 TGTGCCAGCAGGGTGATCTCAGGGCCTATCTCTGGAAACACCATATATTTT CASRVISGPISGNTIYF
. . TRBJ1-2 TRBV19 TGTGCCAGTAGTCGGGGGGACGATCCAACTAACTATGGCTACACCTTC CASSRGDDPTNYGYTF
. . TRBJ2-3 TRBV7-6 TGTGCCAGCAGCCTGTCCCAGTCAGATACGCAGTATTTT CASSLSQSDTQYF
TRBD2 once TRBJ2-3 TRBV7-9 TGTGCCAGCAGCCCGCGGGGGGTTAGCACAGATACGCAGTATTTT CASSPRGVSTDTQYF
TRBD2 once TRBJ2-2 TRBV4-3 TGCGCCAGCAGCCAAGAGGCGGGAGTAAAAACCGGGGAGCTGTTTTTT CASSQEAGVKTGELFF
. . TRBJ1-2 TRBV6-5 TGTGCCAGCAGCCGAACAGGGATCGGCTATGGCTACACCTTC CASSRTGIGYGYTF
TRBD2 . TRBJ2-5 TRBV6-6 TGTGCCAGCACCCCACCTAGCGGGGCGGAGACCCAGTACTTC CASTPPSGAETQYF
. . TRBJ2-2 TRBV6-1 TGTGCCAGCAGTGAAGCGGGGAGACGGACCGGGGAGCTGTTTTTT CASSEAGRRTGELFF
. . TRBJ1-3 TRBV5-1 TGCGCCAGCAGCCAGGGCAGCTCTGGAAACACCATATATTTT CASSQGSSGNTIYF
. . TRBJ1-6 TRBV11-2 TGTGCCAGCAGCCCTGGGGCCGCTTGGAATTCACCCCTCCACTTT CASSPGAAWNSPLHF
. . TRBJ2-5 TRBV6-5 TGTGCCAGCAGTCGCAGGGATACCCAGTACTTC CASSRRDTQYF